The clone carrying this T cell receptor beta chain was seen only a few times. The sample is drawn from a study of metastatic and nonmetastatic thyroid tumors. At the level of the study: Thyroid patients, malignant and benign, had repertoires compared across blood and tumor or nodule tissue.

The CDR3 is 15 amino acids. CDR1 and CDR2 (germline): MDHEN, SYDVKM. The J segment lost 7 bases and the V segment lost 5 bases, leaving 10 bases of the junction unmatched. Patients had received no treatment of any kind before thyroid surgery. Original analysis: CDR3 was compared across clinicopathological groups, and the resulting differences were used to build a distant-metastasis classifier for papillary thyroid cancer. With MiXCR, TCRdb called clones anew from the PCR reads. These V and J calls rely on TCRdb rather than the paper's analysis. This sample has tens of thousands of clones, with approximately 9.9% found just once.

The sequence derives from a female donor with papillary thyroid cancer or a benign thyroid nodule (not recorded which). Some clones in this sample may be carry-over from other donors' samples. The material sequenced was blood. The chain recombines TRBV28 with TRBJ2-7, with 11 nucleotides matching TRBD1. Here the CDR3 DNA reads TGTGCCAGCAGTCCTAATAAGGGACAGGGGGAAGAGCAGTACTTC. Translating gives CASSPNKGQGEEQYF. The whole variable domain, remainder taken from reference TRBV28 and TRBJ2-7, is DVKVTQSSRYLVKRTGEKVFLECVQDMDHENMFWYRQDPGLGLRLIYFSYDVKMKEKGDIPEGYSVSREKKERFSLILESASTNQTSMYLCASSPNKGQGEEQYFGPGTRLTVT.